Listed below are T cell receptor beta chains from one sample, sequenced in a study of T cell responses to AZD1222 COVID-19 vaccine. Profiling relied on immunoSEQ multiplex PCR, and the TCRdb table lists in-frame clones only, not all of them. This table has 130,000 to 150,000 clones, about 93% appearing once. The material sequenced was peripheral blood, taken on day 0 of AZD1222 vaccination. Receptors were obtained from an adult in good health. CDR3s include the opening cysteine and the closing phenylalanine or tryptophan. D genes are given only for firm matches. Rows give clone size only sometimes, using once, few, many, or a class for an expanded clone.

abundance,d_gene,v_gene,j_gene,CDR3aa,CDR3nt
NA,NA,TRBV6-5,TRBJ1-6,CASSYSRGQTRPLHF,TGTGCCAGCAGTTACTCGAGAGGGCAGACTCGGCCCCTCCACTTT
once,TRBD1,TRBV4-1,TRBJ2-1,CASSQVGTGAYSIYNEQFF,TGCGCCAGCAGCCAAGTCGGGACAGGGGCTTATTCGATATACAATGAGCAGTTCTTC
NA,TRBD1,TRBV27,TRBJ1-2,CASSSQGGGYGYTF,TGTGCCAGCAGTTCGCAGGGGGGGGGCTATGGCTACACCTTC
NA,NA,TRBV14,TRBJ2-4,CASSQQRGIQYF,TGTGCCAGCAGCCAACAACGGGGGATTCAGTACTTC
once,NA,TRBV27,TRBJ1-2,CASSSSSGGYTF,TGTGCCAGCAGTTCCTCAAGTGGTGGCTACACCTTC
NA,NA,TRBV19,TRBJ2-1,CASSTPLGSVGPINPSSYNEQFF,TGTGCCAGTAGTACCCCCCTAGGTTCAGTAGGACCCATTAACCCGAGCTCCTACAATGAGCAGTTCTTC
NA,NA,TRBV19,TRBJ1-6,CASRFQSSYNSPLHF,TGTGCCAGTCGGTTCCAGAGCTCCTATAATTCACCCCTCCACTTT
NA,NA,TRBV19,TRBJ1-4,CASTGGWNEKLFF,TGTGCCAGTACGGGAGGGTGGAATGAAAAACTGTTTTTT
NA,TRBD1,TRBV6-6,TRBJ1-1,CASSSSPTGKNTEAFF,TGTGCCAGCAGTTCTTCCCCGACAGGGAAGAACACTGAAGCTTTCTTT
NA,NA,TRBV3-1/TRBV3-2,TRBJ2-7,CASSQDSGTTIGDYEQYF,TGTGCCAGCAGCCAAGATTCAGGGACAACCATAGGAGACTACGAGCAGTACTTC
NA,NA,TRBV7-9,TRBJ2-4,CASTPAQGLQNIQYF,TGTGCCAGCACCCCGGCCCAGGGGCTACAAAACATTCAGTACTTC
once,NA,TRBV2,TRBJ1-5,CASSERRGAGNQPQHF,TGTGCCAGCAGTGAACGCCGAGGGGCCGGCAATCAGCCCCAGCATTTT
many,NA,TRBV6-5,TRBJ2-7,CASSTGSSYEQYF,TGTGCCAGCAGTACAGGGTCCTCCTACGAGCAGTACTTC
NA,NA,TRBV3-1/TRBV3-2,TRBJ1-2,CASSQGDALGGYTF,TGTGCCAGCAGCCAAGGAGATGCGTTGGGGGGCTACACCTTC
NA,NA,TRBV7-2,TRBJ2-7,CASSLASSPGNYEQYF,TGTGCCAGCAGCTTAGCGAGTTCACCCGGGAACTACGAGCAGTACTTC
NA,TRBD1,TRBV30,TRBJ1-1,CAWSGTTGNEAFF,TGTGCCTGGAGTGGGACGACAGGGAATGAAGCTTTCTTT
NA,NA,TRBV7-9,TRBJ2-6,CASSLGNSGANVLTF,TGTGCCAGCAGCTTGGGGAACTCTGGGGCCAACGTCCTGACTTTC
NA,NA,TRBV18,TRBJ1-1,CASSPGTQNTEAFF,TGTGCCAGCTCACCCGGGACACAGAACACTGAAGCTTTCTTT
NA,TRBD1,TRBV29-1,TRBJ2-7,CSALDRGLRSASYEQYF,TGCAGCGCCCTGGACAGGGGGCTTAGATCGGCCTCCTACGAGCAGTACTTC
NA,NA,TRBV12-5,TRBJ1-1,CASGLVWAVF,TGTGCTAGTGGTTTGGTTTGGGCCGTCTTT
NA,NA,TRBV18,TRBJ1-6,CASSPSGGNSPLHF,TGTGCCAGCTCACCGTCAGGTGGTAATTCACCCCTCCACTTT
NA,TRBD2,TRBV11-2,TRBJ2-1,CASSPPGLADYNEQFF,TGTGCCAGCAGCCCCCCGGGACTAGCCGATTACAATGAGCAGTTCTTC
NA,TRBD1,TRBV5-1,TRBJ2-4,CASSSDRAHIQYF,TGCGCCAGCAGCTCGGACAGGGCACACATTCAGTACTTC
NA,NA,TRBV6-5,TRBJ1-5,CASSYRGNQPQHF,TGTGCCAGCAGTTACCGGGGCAATCAGCCCCAGCATTTT
NA,NA,TRBV7-8,TRBJ1-2,CASSLARDGYTF,TGTGCCAGCAGCTTAGCCAGGGATGGCTACACCTTC
NA,NA,TRBV27,TRBJ2-1,CASRTTGSEQFF,TGTGCCAGCAGGACCACTGGGTCTGAGCAGTTCTTC
NA,NA,TRBV27,TRBJ1-5,CASSSLELNQPQHF,TGTGCCAGCAGTTCCTTGGAACTCAATCAGCCCCAGCATTTT
NA,NA,TRBV2,TRBJ1-1,CASSVGGSEAFF,TGTGCCAGCAGTGTGGGAGGATCTGAAGCTTTCTTT
NA,TRBD1,TRBV5-6,TRBJ2-7,CASSLSNPDRDEQYF,TGTGCCAGCAGCTTGTCTAACCCCGACAGGGATGAGCAGTACTTC
NA,NA,TRBV4-1,TRBJ1-5,CASSQDRLSNQPQHF,TGCGCCAGCAGCCAAGACAGGCTTAGCAATCAGCCCCAGCATTTT
NA,NA,TRBV19,TRBJ1-2,CASSRGGSYGYTF,TGTGCCAGTAGTAGGGGGGGTTCCTATGGCTACACCTTC
NA,TRBD2,TRBV7-3,TRBJ2-1,CASSRSGAGFNEQFF,TGTGCCAGCAGCCGTAGCGGGGCGGGCTTCAATGAGCAGTTCTTC
once,NA,TRBV27,TRBJ1-1,CASSPPGGRNTEAFF,TGTGCCAGCAGTCCACCCGGGGGCAGGAACACTGAAGCTTTCTTT
NA,TRBD2,TRBV7-2,TRBJ2-7,CASSLDPGGSYEQYF,TGTGCCAGCAGCTTAGACCCGGGGGGGTCCTACGAGCAGTACTTC
NA,NA,TRBV6-5,TRBJ1-1,CASRSRDGTEAFF,TGTGCCAGCAGATCCAGGGATGGCACTGAAGCTTTCTTT
NA,NA,TRBV7-8,TRBJ1-1,CASSLNRRDEAFF,TGTGCCAGCAGCTTAAATAGGCGCGATGAAGCTTTCTTT
NA,NA,TRBV10-2,TRBJ1-3,CASRKVKSSGNTIYF,TGCGCCAGCAGAAAAGTCAAGAGCTCTGGAAACACCATATATTTT
NA,NA,TRBV6-5,TRBJ1-2,CASSYSAGTNYGYTF,TGTGCCAGCAGTTACTCGGCGGGAACCAACTATGGCTACACCTTC
NA,NA,TRBV29-1,TRBJ2-5,CSVENGVQETQYF,TGCAGCGTTGAAAACGGGGTCCAAGAGACCCAGTACTTC
NA,NA,TRBV18,TRBJ1-2,CASSPIAESNYGYTF,TGTGCCAGCTCACCGATTGCGGAATCTAACTATGGCTACACCTTC
NA,NA,TRBV18,TRBJ1-2,CASSPGGGYTF,TGTGCCAGCTCACCAGGGGGAGGCTACACCTTC
once,TRBD1,TRBV7-3,TRBJ2-1,CASSPGTGSHNEQFF,TGTGCCAGCAGCCCCGGGACAGGGTCCCACAATGAGCAGTTCTTC
NA,NA,TRBV7-2,TRBJ1-6,CASSLTPFENSPLHF,TGTGCCAGCAGCTTAACCCCGTTCGAGAATTCACCCCTCCACTTT
NA,TRBD1,TRBV7-3,TRBJ1-1,CASSVDRGGTEAFF,TGTGCCAGCAGCGTCGACAGGGGAGGCACTGAAGCTTTCTTT
NA,NA,TRBV7-2,TRBJ2-1,CASSLVPGNYNEQFF,TGTGCCAGCAGCTTAGTCCCAGGGAACTACAATGAGCAGTTCTTC
NA,NA,TRBV7-2,TRBJ1-5,CASSQPNQPQHF,TGTGCCAGCAGCCAACCGAATCAGCCCCAGCATTTT
once,NA,TRBV7-9,TRBJ1-6,CASSLEAGAGNSPLHF,TGTGCCAGCAGCTTAGAAGCCGGTGCTGGGAATTCACCCCTCCACTTT
once,TRBD1,TRBV7-9,TRBJ2-7,CASSPGQGGDEQYF,TGTGCCAGCAGCCCGGGACAGGGTGGCGACGAGCAGTACTTC
NA,NA,TRBV27,TRBJ1-2,CASSLSEASFYGYTF,TGTGCCAGCAGTTTATCTGAAGCGAGCTTCTATGGCTACACCTTC
once,NA,TRBV11-2,TRBJ1-1,CASSFHYRNTEAFF,TGTGCCAGCAGCTTTCACTATAGGAACACTGAAGCTTTCTTT
NA,NA,TRBV27,TRBJ1-6,CASSGSWKFSSSPLHF,TGTGCCAGCAGTGGGAGTTGGAAATTTTCATCGTCACCCCTCCACTTT
NA,NA,TRBV27,TRBJ1-5,CASSFSGDQPQHF,TGTGCCAGCAGTTTTAGTGGCGATCAGCCCCAGCATTTT
once,NA,TRBV5-6,TRBJ2-2,CASSLMGDANTGELFF,TGTGCCAGCAGCTTGATGGGAGACGCGAACACCGGGGAGCTGTTTTTT
NA,NA,TRBV9,TRBJ1-5,CASSPSQEYQPQHF,TGTGCCAGCAGCCCCTCACAGGAATATCAGCCCCAGCATTTT